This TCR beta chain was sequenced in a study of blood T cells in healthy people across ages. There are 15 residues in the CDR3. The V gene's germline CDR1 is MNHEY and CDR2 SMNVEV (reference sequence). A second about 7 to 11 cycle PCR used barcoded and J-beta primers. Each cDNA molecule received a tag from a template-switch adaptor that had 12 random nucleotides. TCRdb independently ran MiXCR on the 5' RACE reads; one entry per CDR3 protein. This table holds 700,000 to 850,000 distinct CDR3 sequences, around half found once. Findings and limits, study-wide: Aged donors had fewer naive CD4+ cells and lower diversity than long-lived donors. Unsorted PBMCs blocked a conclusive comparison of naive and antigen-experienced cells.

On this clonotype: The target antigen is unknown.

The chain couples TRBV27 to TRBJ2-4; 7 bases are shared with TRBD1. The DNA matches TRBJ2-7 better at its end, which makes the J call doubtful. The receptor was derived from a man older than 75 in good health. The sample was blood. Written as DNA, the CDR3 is TGTGCCAGCAGTCCCCGACAGGGTGGGCCCTACGAGCAGTACTTC. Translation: CASSPRQGGPYEQYF.